The T cell receptor (beta chain) under discussion was sequenced for a study of CD8+CD57+ T cells in acquired aplastic anemia. General observations from the study: Common to patients and controls were 25 to 30 CD8+ CDR3 sequences.

The patients chosen for sequencing had shown expansion of CD8+CD57+ cells (detected by flow cytometry). Patients uniformly had severe acquired aplastic anemia. The germline CDR1 and CDR2 sequences are LNHDA and SQIVND (reference sequence). There are 16 residues in the CDR3. V was pared by 6 bases and J by 0 bases, with 14 bases between. A remark on this clonotype: Its antigen is not identified.

Genomic DNA acted as the template from which TCR beta VDJ combination and CDR3 sequence profiling were carried out. TCRdb fed the reads into MiXCR, producing one record per CDR3 protein. The sample consists of about 200,000 distinct CDR3 sequences, about 60% of them appearing once. This chain joins TRBV19 and TRBJ2-2; TRBD1 is a possible D gene (6 bases). The source material was sorted CD4+, CD8+, or CD8+CD57+ T cells (not recorded which) from PBMCs. This receptor was identified in a human donor with aplastic anemia. The CDR3 reads CASRPSRTANTGELFF. The CDR3 DNA reads as TGTGCCAGTAGACCCTCCCGGACAGCGAACACCGGGGAGCTGTTTTTT.